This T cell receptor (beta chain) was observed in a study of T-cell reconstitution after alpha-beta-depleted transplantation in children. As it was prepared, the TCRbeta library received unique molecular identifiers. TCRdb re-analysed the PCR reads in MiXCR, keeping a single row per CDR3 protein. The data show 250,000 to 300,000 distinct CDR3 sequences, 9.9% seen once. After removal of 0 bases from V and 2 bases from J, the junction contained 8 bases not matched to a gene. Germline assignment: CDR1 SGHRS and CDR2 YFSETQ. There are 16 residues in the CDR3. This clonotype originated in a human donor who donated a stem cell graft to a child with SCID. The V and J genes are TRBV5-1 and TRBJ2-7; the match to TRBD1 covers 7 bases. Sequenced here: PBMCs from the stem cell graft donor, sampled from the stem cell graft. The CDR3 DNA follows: TGCGCCAGCAGCTTGGCCGGGACAGCGGTTACCTACGAGCAGTACTTC. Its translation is CASSLAGTAVTYEQYF. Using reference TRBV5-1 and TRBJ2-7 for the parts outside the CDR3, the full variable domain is KAGVTQTPRYLIKTRGQQVTLSCSPISGHRSVSWYQQTPGQGLQFLFEYFSETQRNKGNFPGRFSGRQFSNSRSEMNVSTLELGDSALYLCASSLAGTAVTYEQYFGPGTRLTVT.